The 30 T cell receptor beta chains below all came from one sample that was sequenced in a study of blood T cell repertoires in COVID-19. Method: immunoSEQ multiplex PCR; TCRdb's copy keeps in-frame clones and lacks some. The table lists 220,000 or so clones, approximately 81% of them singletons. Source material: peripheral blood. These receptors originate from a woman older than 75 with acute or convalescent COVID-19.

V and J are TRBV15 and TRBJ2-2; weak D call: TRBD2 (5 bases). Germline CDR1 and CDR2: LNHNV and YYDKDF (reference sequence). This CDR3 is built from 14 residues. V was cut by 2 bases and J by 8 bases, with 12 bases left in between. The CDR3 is CATSRFSPGGELFF. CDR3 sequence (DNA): TGTGCCACCAGCAGATTTTCACCGGGGGGGGAGCTGTTTTTT.

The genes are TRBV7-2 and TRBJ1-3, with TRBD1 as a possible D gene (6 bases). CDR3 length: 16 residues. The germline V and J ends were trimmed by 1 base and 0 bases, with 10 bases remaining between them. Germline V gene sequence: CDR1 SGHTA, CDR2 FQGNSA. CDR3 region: CASSLVGADSGNTIYF. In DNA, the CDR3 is TGTGCCAGCAGCTTAGTGGGGGCGGACTCTGGAAACACCATATATTTT. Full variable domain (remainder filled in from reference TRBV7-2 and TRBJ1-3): GAGVSQSPSNKVTEKGKDVELRCDPISGHTALYWYRQSLGQGLEFLIYFQGNSAPDKSGLPSDRFSAERTGGSVSTLTIQRTQQEDSAVYLCASSLVGADSGNTIYFGEGSWLTVV.

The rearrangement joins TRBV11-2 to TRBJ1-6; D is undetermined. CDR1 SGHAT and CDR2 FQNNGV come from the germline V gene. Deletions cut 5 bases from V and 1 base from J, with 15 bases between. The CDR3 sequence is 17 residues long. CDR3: CASSRGSLASYNSPLHF. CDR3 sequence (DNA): TGTGCCAGCAGCCGTGGGTCTTTAGCGTCCTATAATTCACCCCTCCACTTT.

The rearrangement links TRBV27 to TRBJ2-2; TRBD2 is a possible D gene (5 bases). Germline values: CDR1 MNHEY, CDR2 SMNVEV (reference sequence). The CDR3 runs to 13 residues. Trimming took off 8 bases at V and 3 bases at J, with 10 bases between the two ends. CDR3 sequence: CASHGSYTGELFF. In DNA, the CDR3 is TGTGCCAGCCATGGGAGTTACACCGGGGAGCTGTTTTTT.

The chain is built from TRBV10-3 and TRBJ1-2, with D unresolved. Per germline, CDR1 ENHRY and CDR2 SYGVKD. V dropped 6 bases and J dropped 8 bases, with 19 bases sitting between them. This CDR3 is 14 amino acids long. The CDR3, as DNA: TGTGCCATCAGGGCCAGCGGGCCCCAGGAGGGCTACACCTTC. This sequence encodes CAIRASGPQEGYTF.

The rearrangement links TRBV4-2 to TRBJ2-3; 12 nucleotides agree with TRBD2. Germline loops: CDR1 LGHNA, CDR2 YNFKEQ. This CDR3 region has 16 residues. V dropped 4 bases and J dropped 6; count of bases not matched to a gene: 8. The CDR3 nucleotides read TGTGCCAGCAGCCTGAGGACTAGCGGGGTTTCGGATACGCAGTATTTT. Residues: CASSLRTSGVSDTQYF.

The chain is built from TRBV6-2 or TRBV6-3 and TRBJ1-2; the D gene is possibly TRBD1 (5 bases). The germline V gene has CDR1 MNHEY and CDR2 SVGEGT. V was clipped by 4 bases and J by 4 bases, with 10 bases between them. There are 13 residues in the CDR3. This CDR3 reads CASSFGDSYGYTF. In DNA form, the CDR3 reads TGTGCCAGCAGTTTTGGGGACTCCTATGGCTACACCTTC.

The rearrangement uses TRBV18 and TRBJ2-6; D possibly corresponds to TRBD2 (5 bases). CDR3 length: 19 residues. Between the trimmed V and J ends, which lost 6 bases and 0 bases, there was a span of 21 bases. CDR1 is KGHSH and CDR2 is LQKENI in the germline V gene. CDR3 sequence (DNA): TGTGCCAGCTCCCTAATCCCGCCCGGGGTTTCCTCTGGGGCCAACGTCCTGACTTTC. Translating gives CASSLIPPGVSSGANVLTF.

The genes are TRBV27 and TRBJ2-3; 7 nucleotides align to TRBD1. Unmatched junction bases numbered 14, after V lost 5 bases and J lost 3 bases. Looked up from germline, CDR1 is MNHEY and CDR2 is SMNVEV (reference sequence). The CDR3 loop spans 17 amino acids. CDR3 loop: CASSPIPTGWKTDTQYF. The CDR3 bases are TGTGCCAGCAGTCCAATCCCGACAGGGTGGAAGACAGATACGCAGTATTTT.

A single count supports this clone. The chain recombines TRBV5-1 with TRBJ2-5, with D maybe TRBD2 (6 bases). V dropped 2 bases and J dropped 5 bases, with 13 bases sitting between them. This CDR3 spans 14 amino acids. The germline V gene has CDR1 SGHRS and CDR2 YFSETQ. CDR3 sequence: CASSFGGLGETQYF. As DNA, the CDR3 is TGCGCCAGCAGCTTCGGAGGGCTCGGGGAGACCCAGTACTTC.

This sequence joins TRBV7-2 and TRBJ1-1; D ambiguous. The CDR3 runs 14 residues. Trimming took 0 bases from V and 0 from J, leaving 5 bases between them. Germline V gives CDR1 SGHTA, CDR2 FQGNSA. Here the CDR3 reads CASSLARLNTEAFF. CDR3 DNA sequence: TGTGCCAGCAGCTTAGCGCGGTTGAACACTGAAGCTTTCTTT.

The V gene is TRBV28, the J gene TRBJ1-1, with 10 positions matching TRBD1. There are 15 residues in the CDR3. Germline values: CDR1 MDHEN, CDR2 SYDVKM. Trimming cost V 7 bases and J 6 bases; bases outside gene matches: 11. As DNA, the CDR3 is TGTGCCAGCATACGGATGGGACAGGGGTCCGCTGAAGCTTTCTTT. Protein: CASIRMGQGSAEAFF.

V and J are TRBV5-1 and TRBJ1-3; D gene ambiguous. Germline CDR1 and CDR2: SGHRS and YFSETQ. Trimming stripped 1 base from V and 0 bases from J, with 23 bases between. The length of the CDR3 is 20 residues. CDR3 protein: CASSLFSGDSMARSGNTIYF. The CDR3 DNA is TGCGCCAGCAGCTTGTTCTCGGGTGATAGTATGGCCCGCTCTGGAAACACCATATATTTT.

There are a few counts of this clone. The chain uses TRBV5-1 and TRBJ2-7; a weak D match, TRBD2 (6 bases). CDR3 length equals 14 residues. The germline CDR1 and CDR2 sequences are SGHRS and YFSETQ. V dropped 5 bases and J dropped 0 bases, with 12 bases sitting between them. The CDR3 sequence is CASRGEVSSYEQYF. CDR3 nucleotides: TGCGCCAGCAGGGGGGAGGTTAGCTCCTACGAGCAGTACTTC.

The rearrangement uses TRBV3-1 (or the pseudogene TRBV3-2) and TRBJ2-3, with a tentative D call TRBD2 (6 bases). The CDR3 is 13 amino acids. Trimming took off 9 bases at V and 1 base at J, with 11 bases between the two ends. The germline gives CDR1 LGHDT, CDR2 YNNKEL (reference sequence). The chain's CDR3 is CASREWGTDTQYF. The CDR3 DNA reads TGTGCCAGTCGGGAGTGGGGCACAGATACGCAGTATTTT.

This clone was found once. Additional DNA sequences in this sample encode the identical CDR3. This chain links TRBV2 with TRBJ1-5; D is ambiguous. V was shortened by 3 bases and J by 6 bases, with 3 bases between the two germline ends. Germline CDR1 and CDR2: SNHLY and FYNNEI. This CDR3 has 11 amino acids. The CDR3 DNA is TGTGCCAGCAGTGACGGTCAGCCCCAGCATTTT. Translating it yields CASSDGQPQHF.

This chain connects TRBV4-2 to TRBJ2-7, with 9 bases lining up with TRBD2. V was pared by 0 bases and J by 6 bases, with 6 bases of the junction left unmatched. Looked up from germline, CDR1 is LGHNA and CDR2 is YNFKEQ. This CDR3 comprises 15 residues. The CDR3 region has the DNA TGTGCCAGCAGCCAAGATCTTGCGGGGGGGCGCGAGCAGTACTTC. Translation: CASSQDLAGGREQYF.

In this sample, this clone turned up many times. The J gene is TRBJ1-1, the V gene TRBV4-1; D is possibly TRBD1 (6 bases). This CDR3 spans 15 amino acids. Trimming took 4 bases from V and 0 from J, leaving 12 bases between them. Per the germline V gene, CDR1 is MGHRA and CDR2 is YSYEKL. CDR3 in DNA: TGCGCCAGCAGCCGCACCGGACAGTTGAACACTGAAGCTTTCTTT. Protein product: CASSRTGQLNTEAFF.

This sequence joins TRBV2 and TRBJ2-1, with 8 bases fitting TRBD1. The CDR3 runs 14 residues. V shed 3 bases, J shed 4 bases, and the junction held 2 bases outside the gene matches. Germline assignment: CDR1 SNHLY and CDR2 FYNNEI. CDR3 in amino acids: CASSDQGAYNEQFF. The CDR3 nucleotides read TGTGCCAGCAGTGATCAGGGGGCTTACAATGAGCAGTTCTTC.

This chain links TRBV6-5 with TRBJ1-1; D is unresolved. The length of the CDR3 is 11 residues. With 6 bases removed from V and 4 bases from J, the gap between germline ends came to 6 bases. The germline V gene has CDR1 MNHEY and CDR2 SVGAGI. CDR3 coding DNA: TGTGCCAGCAGGACTTTCACTGAAGCTTTCTTT. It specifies CASRTFTEAFF.

The CDR3 sequence: CARLGTGGNYGYTF. CDR3 sequence (DNA): TGTGCCAGATTAGGGACAGGGGGAAACTATGGCTACACCTTC. The chain uses TRBV6-5 and TRBJ1-2, with 11 bases that match TRBD1. The CDR3 is 14 amino acids. V dropped 9 bases and J dropped 2; count of bases not matched to a gene: 5. Germline lookup yields CDR1 MNHEY and CDR2 SVGAGI.

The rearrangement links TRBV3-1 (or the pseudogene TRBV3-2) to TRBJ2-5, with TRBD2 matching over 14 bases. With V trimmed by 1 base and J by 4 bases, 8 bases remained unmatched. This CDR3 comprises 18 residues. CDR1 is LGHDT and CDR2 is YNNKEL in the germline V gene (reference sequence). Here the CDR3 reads CASSQGGLAGVTGETQYF. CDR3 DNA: TGTGCCAGCAGCCAAGGGGGACTAGCGGGGGTGACTGGAGAGACCCAGTACTTC.

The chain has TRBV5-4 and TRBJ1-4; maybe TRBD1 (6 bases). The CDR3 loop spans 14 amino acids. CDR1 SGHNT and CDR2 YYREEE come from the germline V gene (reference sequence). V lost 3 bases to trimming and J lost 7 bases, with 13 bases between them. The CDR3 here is CASSSRQAGEKLFF. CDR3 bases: TGTGCCAGCAGCTCTCGACAGGCCGGTGAAAAACTGTTTTTT.

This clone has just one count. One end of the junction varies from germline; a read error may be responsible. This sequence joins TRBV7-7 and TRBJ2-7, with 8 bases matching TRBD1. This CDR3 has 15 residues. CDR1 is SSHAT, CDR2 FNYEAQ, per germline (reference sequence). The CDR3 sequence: CASSADRGVAYEQYF. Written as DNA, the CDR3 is TGTGCTAGCAGCGCTGACAGGGGTGTTGCCTACGAGCAGTACTTC.

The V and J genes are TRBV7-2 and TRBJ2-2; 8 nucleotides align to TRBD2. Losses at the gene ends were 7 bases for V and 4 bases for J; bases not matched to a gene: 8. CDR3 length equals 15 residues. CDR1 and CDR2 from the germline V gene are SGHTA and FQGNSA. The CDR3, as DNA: TGTGCCAGCAACCCTAGCGGGCGTAGCACCGGGGAGCTGTTTTTT. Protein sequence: CASNPSGRSTGELFF.

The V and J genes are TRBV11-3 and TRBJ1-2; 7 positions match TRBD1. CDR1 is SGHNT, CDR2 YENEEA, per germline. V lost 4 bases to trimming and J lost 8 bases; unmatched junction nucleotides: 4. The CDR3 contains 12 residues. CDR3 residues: CASSSGTAGYTF. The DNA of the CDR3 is TGTGCCAGCAGCTCCGGGACAGCGGGCTACACCTTC. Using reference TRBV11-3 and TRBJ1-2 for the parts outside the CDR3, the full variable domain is EAGVVQSPRYKIIEKKQPVAFWCNPISGHNTLYWYLQNLGQGPELLIRYENEEAVDDSQLPKDRFSAERLKGVDSTLKIQPAELGDSAVYLCASSSGTAGYTFGSGTRLTVV.

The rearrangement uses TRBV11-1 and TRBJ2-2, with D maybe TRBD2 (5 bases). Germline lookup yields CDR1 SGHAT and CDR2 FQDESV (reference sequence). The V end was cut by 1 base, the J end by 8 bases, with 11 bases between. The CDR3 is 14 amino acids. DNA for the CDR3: TGTGCCAGCAGCTTAGAGGTCCCGGGGGGGGAGCTGTTTTTT. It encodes CASSLEVPGGELFF.

CDR3 sequence: CASSFGGASNTGELFF. Written as DNA, the CDR3 is TGTGCCAGCAGCTTTGGGGGGGCGTCTAACACCGGGGAGCTGTTTTTT. The chain recombines TRBV7-2 with TRBJ2-2; TRBD2 is a possible D gene (7 bases). This CDR3 is built from 16 residues. CDR1 is SGHTA and CDR2 is FQGNSA in the germline V gene. V lost 3 bases and J 2 bases, leaving 13 bases between the germline ends. Combining the CDR3 with reference TRBV7-2 and TRBJ2-2 gives the whole variable domain GAGVSQSPSNKVTEKGKDVELRCDPISGHTALYWYRQSLGQGLEFLIYFQGNSAPDKSGLPSDRFSAERTGGSVSTLTIQRTQQEDSAVYLCASSFGGASNTGELFFGEGSRLTVL.

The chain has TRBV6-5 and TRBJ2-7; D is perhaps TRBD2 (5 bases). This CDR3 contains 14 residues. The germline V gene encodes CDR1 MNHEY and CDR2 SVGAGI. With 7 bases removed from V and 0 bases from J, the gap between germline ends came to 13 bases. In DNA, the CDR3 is TGTGCCAGCACCCCCTCTAGCACCTCCTACGAGCAGTACTTC. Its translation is CASTPSSTSYEQYF.

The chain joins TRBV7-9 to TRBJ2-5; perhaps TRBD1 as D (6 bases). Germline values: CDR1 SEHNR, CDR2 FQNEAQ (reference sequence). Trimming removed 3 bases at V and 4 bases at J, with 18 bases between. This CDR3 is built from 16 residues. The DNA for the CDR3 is TGTGCCAGCAGCTTGACAGGATCAAGAGGGCGAGAGACCCAGTACTTC. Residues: CASSLTGSRGRETQYF. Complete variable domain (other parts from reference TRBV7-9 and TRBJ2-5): DTGVSQNPRHKITKRGQNVTFRCDPISEHNRLYWYRQTLGQGPEFLTYFQNEAQLEKSRLLSDRFSAERPKGSFSTLEIQRTEQGDSAMYLCASSLTGSRGRETQYFGPGTRLLVL.